This T cell receptor (beta chain) was captured by sequencing in a study of beta chain features in type 1 diabetes. Study-level results: Within each of all four CD4+ subsets, Type 1 diabetes patients had TCRB CDR3s that were moderately but significantly shorter.

The CDR3 totals 13 residues. In germline, CDR1 is SGHRS, CDR2 YFSETQ. All of the isolated RNA was reverse transcribed, so expressed TCRB transcripts were sequenced. The data were produced by immunoSEQ multiplex PCR, yet TCRdb's version contains in-frame clones alone and is incomplete. The sample carries about 700,000 clones, under 15% recorded once. This clone was counted only a few times. Antigen: not known. The junction shows a germline mismatch at one end, possibly a read error. Averaging about 116 mL, one heparinised blood draw came from each individual donor. Without exception, sorted populations had purity beyond 98%.

Sequencing was carried out using naive CD4+ T cells from blood. The chain joins TRBV5-1 to TRBJ1-1; D call uncertain. The sequence came from a man aged 18 to 29 with type 1 diabetes. The CDR3 reads CASTLSGDTEAFF. The DNA for the CDR3 is TGCGCCAGCACCTTGTCCGGAGACACTGAAGCTTTCTTT.